A selection of T cell receptor beta chains follows, all from one sample in a study of T cells in localized non-small cell lung cancer. The table came from immunoSEQ multiplex PCR; TCRdb's copy has only in-frame clones and leaves some out. The sample includes tens of thousands of clones, more than 75% of them seen just once. The sample in question was peripheral blood, obtained before any cancer treatment. The receptors shown here come from a man aged 18 to 50 with stage I lung adenocarcinoma. CDR3s include the opening cysteine and the closing phenylalanine or tryptophan. Each record gives: V gene, J gene, D gene, clone size, CDR3 protein, CDR3 DNA. A D gene is named only where the DNA matches it firmly. Clone size is not always given. Where it is, it says once, few, many or a class for expanded clones.

>TRBV5-4|TRBJ2-1|NA|NA
CASSLDKSGAYNEQFF
TGTGCCAGCAGCTTGGACAAGTCAGGGGCCTACAATGAGCAGTTCTTC
>TRBV6-1|TRBJ2-3|NA|NA
CASSGGHAGNLDTQYF
TGTGCCAGCAGTGGCGGCCATGCGGGGAATCTAGATACGCAGTATTTT
>TRBV18|TRBJ1-2|NA|once
CASSPPGREGWGYTF
TGTGCCAGCTCACCACCCGGCAGGGAAGGTTGGGGCTACACCTTC
>TRBV5-6|TRBJ1-1|NA|NA
CASTLRRGQWDTEAFF
TGTGCCAGCACCTTAAGACGGGGGCAGTGGGACACTGAAGCTTTCTTT
>TRBV6-1|TRBJ2-7|NA|NA
CASTGLRDEQYF
TGTGCCAGCACGGGACTCCGGGACGAGCAGTACTTC
>TRBV12-2|TRBJ1-3|NA|few
CASRPLGQKPSGNTIYF
TGTGCAAGTCGCCCTTTAGGACAGAAGCCCTCTGGAAACACCATATATTTT
>TRBV6-1|TRBJ2-3|NA|NA
CASSEALRPFSTDTQYF
TGTGCCAGCAGTGAAGCGTTGCGCCCTTTTAGCACAGATACGCAGTATTTT
>TRBV6-6|TRBJ1-2|TRBD1|NA
CASEGALLNSYGYTF
TGTGCCAGCGAGGGGGCCTTGTTGAATAGCTATGGCTACACCTTC
>TRBV28|TRBJ1-6|NA|once
CASSQGPYNSPLHF
TGTGCCAGCAGCCAGGGCCCTTATAATTCACCCCTCCACTTT
>TRBV7-8|TRBJ1-2|NA|NA
CASSATGGLPNYGYTF
TGTGCCAGCAGCGCAACCGGGGGCCTCCCTAATTATGGCTACACCTTC
>TRBV4-3|TRBJ2-1|TRBD2|NA
CASSQMTSGDNEQFF
TGCGCCAGCAGCCAAATGACTAGCGGGGATAATGAGCAGTTCTTC
>TRBV13|TRBJ2-5|TRBD2|NA
CASSRGLAETQYF
TGTGCCAGCAGCAGGGGACTAGCGGAGACCCAGTACTTC
>TRBV5-6|TRBJ2-5|NA|NA
CASSLLQGLTETQYF
TGTGCCAGCAGCTTGCTACAGGGTTTAACAGAGACCCAGTACTTC
>TRBV28|TRBJ1-3|TRBD1|NA
CAIVQGANSGNTIYF
TGTGCCATAGTCCAGGGGGCGAACTCTGGAAACACCATATATTTT
>TRBV2|TRBJ2-5|NA|once
CASSEWETQYF
TGTGCCAGCAGTGAATGGGAGACCCAGTACTTC
>TRBV4-3|TRBJ1-4|NA|few
CASSSAVGAGEKLFF
TGCGCCAGCAGCTCCGCAGTAGGGGCTGGTGAAAAACTGTTTTTT
>TRBV10-3|TRBJ2-3|TRBD2|NA
CAISERLAGDTDTQYF
TGTGCCATCAGTGAAAGGCTAGCGGGGGACACAGATACGCAGTATTTT
>TRBV18|TRBJ1-1|NA|NA
CASSPGTLNTEAFF
TGTGCCAGCTCACCTGGCACCCTGAACACTGAAGCTTTCTTT
>TRBV15|TRBJ2-2|NA|NA
CATSRDKGAGELFF
TGTGCCACCAGCAGAGATAAGGGGGCCGGGGAGCTGTTTTTT
>TRBV5-4|TRBJ1-2|NA|few
CASSLGGVTNYGYTF
TGTGCCAGCAGCTTGGGAGGGGTCACAAACTATGGCTACACCTTC